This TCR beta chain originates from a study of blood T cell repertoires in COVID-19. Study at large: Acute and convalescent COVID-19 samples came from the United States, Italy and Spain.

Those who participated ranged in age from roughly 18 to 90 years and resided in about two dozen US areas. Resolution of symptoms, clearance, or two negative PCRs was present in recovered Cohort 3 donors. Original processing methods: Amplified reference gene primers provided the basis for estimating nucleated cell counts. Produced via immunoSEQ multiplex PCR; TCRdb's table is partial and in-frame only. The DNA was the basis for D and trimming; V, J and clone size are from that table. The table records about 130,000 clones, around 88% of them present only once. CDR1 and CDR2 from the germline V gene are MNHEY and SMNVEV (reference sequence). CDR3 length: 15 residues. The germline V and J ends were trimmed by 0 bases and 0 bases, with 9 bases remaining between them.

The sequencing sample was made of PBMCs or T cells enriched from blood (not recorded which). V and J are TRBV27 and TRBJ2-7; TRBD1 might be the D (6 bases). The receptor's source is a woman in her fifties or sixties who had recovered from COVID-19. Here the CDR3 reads CASSLSRGSSYEQYF. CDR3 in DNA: TGTGCCAGCAGTTTATCAAGGGGGAGCTCCTACGAGCAGTACTTC.